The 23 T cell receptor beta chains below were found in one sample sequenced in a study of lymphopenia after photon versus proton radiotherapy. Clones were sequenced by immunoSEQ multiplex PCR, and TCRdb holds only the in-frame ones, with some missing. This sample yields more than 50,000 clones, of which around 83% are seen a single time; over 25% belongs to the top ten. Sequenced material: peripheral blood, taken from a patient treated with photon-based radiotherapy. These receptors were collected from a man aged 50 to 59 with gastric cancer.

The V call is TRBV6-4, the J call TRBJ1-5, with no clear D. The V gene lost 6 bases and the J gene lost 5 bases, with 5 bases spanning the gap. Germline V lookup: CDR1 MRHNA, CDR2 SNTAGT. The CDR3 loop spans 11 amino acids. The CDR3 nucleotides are TGTGCCAGCAGCCTTGATCAGCCCCAGCATTTT. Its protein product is CASSLDQPQHF.

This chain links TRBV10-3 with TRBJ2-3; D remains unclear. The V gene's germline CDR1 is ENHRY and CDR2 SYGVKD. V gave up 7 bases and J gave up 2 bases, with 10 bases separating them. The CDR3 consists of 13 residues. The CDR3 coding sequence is TGTGCCATCACCCTGAGCCCCACAGATACGCAGTATTTT. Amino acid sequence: CAITLSPTDTQYF.

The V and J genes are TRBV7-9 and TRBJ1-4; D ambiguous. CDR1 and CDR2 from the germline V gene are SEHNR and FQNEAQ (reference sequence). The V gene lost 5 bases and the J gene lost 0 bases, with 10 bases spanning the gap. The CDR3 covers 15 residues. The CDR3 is CASSARGATNEKLFF. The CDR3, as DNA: TGTGCCAGCAGCGCCCGCGGGGCAACTAATGAAAAACTGTTTTTT. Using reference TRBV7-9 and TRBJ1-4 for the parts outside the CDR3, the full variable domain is DTGVSQNPRHKITKRGQNVTFRCDPISEHNRLYWYRQTLGQGPEFLTYFQNEAQLEKSRLLSDRFSAERPKGSFSTLEIQRTEQGDSAMYLCASSARGATNEKLFFGSGTQLSVL.

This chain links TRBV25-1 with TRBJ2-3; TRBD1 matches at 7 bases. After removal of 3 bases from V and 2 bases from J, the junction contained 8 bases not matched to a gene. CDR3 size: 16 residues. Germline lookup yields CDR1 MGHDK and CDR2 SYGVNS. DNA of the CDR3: TGTGCCAGCAGTGATCCGGGGACAGACCCCACAGATACGCAGTATTTT. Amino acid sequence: CASSDPGTDPTDTQYF.

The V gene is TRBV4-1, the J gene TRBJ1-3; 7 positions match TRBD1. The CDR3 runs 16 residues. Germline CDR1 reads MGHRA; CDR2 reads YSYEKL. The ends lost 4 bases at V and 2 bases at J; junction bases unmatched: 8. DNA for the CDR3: TGCGCCAGCAGCCCACAGGGGTTGGTTGCTGGAAACACCATATATTTT. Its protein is CASSPQGLVAGNTIYF.

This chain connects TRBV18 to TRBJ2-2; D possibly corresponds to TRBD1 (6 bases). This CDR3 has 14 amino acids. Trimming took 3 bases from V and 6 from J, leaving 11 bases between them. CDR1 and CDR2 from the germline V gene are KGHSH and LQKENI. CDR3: CASSPLTGPGELFF. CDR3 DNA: TGTGCCAGCTCACCCTTGACAGGCCCCGGGGAGCTGTTTTTT. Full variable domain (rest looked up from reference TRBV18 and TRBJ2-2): NAGVMQNPRHLVRRRGQEARLRCSPMKGHSHVYWYRQLPEEGLKFMVYLQKENIIDESGMPKERFSAEFPKEGPSILRIQQVVRGDSAAYFCASSPLTGPGELFFGEGSRLTVL.

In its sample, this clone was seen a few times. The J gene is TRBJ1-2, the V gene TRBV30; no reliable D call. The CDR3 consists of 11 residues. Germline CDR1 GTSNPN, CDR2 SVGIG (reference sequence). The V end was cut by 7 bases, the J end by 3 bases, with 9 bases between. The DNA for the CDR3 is TGTGCCTCGGCTAGGGACTATGGCTACACCTTC. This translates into CASARDYGYTF. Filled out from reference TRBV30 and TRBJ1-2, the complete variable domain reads SQTIHQWPATLVQPVGSPLSLECTVEGTSNPNLYWYRQAAGRGLQLLFYSVGIGQISSEVPQNLSASRPQDRQFILSSKKLLLSDSGFYLCASARDYGYTFGSGTRLTVV.

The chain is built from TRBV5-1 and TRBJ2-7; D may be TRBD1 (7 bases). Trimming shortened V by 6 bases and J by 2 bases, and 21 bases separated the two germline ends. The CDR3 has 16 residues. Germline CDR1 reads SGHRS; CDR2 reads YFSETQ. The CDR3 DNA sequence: TGCGCCAGCACCCAGGGGGGCTACGGGAGAACCTACGAGCAGTACTTC. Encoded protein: CASTQGGYGRTYEQYF.

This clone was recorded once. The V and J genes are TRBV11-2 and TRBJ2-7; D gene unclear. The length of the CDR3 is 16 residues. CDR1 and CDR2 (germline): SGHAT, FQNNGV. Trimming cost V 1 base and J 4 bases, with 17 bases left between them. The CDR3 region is CASSLGPGSLEYEQYF. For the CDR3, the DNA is TGTGCCAGCAGCTTAGGTCCGGGTTCTTTGGAGTACGAGCAGTACTTC.

The CDR3: CASSTRTSGIPEQFF. The CDR3 DNA is TGTGCCAGCAGCACACGGACTAGCGGGATCCCTGAGCAGTTCTTC. The chain combines TRBV9 with TRBJ2-1; TRBD2 agrees at 12 bases. CDR1 SGDLS and CDR2 YYNGEE come from the germline V gene. V was clipped by 4 bases and J by 9 bases; unmatched bases: 8. The CDR3 is 15 amino acids.

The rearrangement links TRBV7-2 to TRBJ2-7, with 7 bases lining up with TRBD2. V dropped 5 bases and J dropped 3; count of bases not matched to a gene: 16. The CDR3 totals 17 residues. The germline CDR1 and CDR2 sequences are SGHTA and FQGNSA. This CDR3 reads CASSRPPFGDYGYEQYF. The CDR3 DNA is TGTGCCAGCAGCCGACCTCCGTTTGGGGACTACGGCTACGAGCAGTACTTC.

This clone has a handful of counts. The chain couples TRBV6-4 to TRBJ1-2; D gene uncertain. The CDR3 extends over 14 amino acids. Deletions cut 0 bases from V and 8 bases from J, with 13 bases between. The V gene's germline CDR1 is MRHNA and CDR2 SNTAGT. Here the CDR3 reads CASSDSLREGGYTF. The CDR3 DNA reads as TGTGCCAGCAGTGACTCGTTGAGGGAAGGCGGCTACACCTTC.

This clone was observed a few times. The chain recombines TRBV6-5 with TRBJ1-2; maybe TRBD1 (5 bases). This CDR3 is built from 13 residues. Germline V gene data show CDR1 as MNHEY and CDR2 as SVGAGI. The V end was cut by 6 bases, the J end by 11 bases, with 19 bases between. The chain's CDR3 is CASSPNRDYRYTF. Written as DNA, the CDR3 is TGTGCCAGCAGCCCAAATCGGGACTACAGATACACCTTC.

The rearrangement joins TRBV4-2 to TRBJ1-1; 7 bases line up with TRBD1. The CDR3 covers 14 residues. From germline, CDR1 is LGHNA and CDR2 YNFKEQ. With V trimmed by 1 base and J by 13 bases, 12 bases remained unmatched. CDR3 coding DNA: TGTGCCAGCAGCCAAGCGGAATCCCAGGGGGAGCGTTTCTTT. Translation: CASSQAESQGERFF.

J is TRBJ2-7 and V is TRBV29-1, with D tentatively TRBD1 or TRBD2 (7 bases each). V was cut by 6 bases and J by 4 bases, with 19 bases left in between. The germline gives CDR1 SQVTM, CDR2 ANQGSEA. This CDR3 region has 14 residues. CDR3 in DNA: TGCAGCGTAGTCTACAGGGGAGGGAGGTACGAGCAGTACTTC. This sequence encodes CSVVYRGGRYEQYF.

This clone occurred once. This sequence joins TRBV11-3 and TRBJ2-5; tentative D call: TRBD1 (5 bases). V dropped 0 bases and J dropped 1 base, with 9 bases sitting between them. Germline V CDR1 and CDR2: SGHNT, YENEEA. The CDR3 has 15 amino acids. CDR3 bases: TGTGCCAGCAGCTTAGACAGTAGGGGCCAAGAGACCCAGTACTTC. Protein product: CASSLDSRGQETQYF.

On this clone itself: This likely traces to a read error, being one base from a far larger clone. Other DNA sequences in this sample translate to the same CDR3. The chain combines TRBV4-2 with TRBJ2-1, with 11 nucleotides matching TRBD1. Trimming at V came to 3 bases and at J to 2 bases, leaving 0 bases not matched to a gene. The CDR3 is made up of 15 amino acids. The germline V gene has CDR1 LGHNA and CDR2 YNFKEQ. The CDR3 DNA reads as TGTGCCAGCAGCCAGGGACAGGGGGCCTACAATGAGCAGTTCTTC. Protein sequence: CASSQGQGAYNEQFF.

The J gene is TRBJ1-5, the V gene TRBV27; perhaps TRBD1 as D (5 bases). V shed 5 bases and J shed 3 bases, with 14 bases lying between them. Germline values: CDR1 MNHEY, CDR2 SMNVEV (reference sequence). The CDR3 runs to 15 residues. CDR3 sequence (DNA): TGTGCCAGCAGTCCCGTCCGGGGCTACAATCAGCCCCAGCATTTT. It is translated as CASSPVRGYNQPQHF.

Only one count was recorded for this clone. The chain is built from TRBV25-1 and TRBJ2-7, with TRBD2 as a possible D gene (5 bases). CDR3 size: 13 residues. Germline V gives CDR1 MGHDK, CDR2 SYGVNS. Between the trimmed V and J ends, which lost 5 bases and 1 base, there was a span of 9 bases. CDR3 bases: TGTGCCAGCAGTTTTGCGGGTTCCTACGAGCAGTACTTC. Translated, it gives CASSFAGSYEQYF.

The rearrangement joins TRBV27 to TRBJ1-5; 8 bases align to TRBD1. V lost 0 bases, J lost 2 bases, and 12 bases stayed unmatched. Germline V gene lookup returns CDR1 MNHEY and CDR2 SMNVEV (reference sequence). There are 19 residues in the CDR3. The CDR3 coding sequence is TGTGCCAGCAGTTTATCCTATCCTTCAGACAGGGGACGCAATCAGCCCCAGCATTTT. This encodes CASSLSYPSDRGRNQPQHF.

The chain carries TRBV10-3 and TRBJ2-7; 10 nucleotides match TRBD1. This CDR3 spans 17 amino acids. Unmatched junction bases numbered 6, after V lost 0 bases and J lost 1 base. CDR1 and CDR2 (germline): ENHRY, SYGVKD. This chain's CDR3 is CAISESGRDRGSYEQYF. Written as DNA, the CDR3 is TGTGCCATCAGTGAGTCGGGACGGGACAGGGGTTCCTACGAGCAGTACTTC.

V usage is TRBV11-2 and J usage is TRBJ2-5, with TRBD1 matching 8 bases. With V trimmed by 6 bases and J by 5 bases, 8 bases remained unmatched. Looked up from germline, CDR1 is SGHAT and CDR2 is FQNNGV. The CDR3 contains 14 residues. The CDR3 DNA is TGTGCCAGCAGTCGCTCAGGGGGCTGGGAGACCCAGTACTTC. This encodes CASSRSGGWETQYF.

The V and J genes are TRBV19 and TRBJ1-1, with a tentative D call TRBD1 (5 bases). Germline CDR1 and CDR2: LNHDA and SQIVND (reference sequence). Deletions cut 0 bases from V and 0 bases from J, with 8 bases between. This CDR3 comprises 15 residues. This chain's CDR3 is CASSIEGHLNTEAFF. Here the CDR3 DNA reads TGTGCCAGTAGTATAGAAGGACATCTGAACACTGAAGCTTTCTTT.